This T cell receptor beta chain was identified during a study of blood T cell repertoires in COVID-19. Repertoires were generated with immunoSEQ multiplex PCR, while TCRdb's copy carries only in-frame clones and drops some. This repertoire shows around 60,000 clones, around 81% found once; its top ten account for roughly 5.7%. V gave up 1 base and J gave up 3 bases; unmatched junction bases: 0. The CDR3 is 13 amino acids. CDR1 is MNHNS, CDR2 SASEGT, per germline. This receptor was obtained from a man between 65 and 79 years old with acute or convalescent COVID-19. What was sequenced was peripheral blood. The rearrangement uses TRBV6-1 and TRBJ2-7; 7 nucleotides agree with TRBD2. The CDR3 DNA sequence: TGTGCCAGCAGTGAAGGCGGGAGCTACGAGCAGTACTTC. Protein sequence: CASSEGGSYEQYF.